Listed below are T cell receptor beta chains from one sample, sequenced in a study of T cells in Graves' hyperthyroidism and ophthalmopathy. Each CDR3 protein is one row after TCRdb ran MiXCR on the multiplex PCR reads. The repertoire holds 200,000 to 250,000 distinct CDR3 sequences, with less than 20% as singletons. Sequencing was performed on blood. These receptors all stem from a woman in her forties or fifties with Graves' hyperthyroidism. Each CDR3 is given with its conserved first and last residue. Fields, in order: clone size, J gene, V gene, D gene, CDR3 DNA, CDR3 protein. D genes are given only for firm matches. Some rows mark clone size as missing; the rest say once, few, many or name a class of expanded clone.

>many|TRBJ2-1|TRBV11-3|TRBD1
TGTGCCAGCAGTTCGGGACAGGGGTACCATGAGCAGTTCTTC
CASSSGQGYHEQFF
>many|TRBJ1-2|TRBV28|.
TGTGCCAGCAGACTCGGGACTCCCAAAGACGGCTACACCTTC
CASRLGTPKDGYTF
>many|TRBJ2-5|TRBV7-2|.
TGTGCCAGCAGCTTAGCGGGCGTCCGGCGAGAGACCCAGTACTTC
CASSLAGVRRETQYF
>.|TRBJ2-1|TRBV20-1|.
TGCAGTGCTAGGGACGCTCTCGCCCTATACAATGAGCAGTTCTTC
CSARDALALYNEQFF
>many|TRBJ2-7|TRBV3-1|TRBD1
TGTGCCAGCAGCCCCGGGACAGCGTCCTACGAGCAGTACTTC
CASSPGTASYEQYF
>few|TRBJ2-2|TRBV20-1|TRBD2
TGCAGTGCTAGAAGCGGGGGAGGTACCGGGGAGCTGTTTTTT
CSARSGGGTGELFF
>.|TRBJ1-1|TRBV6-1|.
TGTGCCAGCAACCAAGGACATAATGGACAAGCTTTCTTT
CASNQGHNGQAFF
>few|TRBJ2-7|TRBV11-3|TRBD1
TGTGCCAGCAGCTTAGTTCGGGACAGCTCCTACGAGCAGTACTTC
CASSLVRDSSYEQYF
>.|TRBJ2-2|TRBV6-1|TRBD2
TGTGCCAGCAGTCAAACTAGCGGTTTGAACACCGGGGAGCTGTTTTTT
CASSQTSGLNTGELFF
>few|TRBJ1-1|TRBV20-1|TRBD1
TGCAGTGCTAGAAGGGGACAGTTGAACACTGAAGCTTTCTTT
CSARRGQLNTEAFF
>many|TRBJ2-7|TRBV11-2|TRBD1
TGTGCCAGCAGCTTTCTCCGGGACAGGGACTACGAGCAGTACTTC
CASSFLRDRDYEQYF
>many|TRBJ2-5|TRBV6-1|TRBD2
TGTGCCAGCAGTTCGACTAGCGTTCAGGGGGAGACCCAGTACTTC
CASSSTSVQGETQYF
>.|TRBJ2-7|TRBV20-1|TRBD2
TGCAGTGCTGGCAGAGCGGGAGGGCCCGAGCAGTACTTC
CSAGRAGGPEQYF
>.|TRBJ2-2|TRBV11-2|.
TGTGCCAGCAGCTCCTCCCGGGGGGAGCTGTTTTTT
CASSSSRGELFF
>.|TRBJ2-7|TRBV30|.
TGTGCCTGGAGTCCAGGATCCGTTACCCTCTCCTACGAGCAGTACTTC
CAWSPGSVTLSYEQYF
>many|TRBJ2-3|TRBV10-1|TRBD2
TGCGCCAGCAGGGATCTAGCGGAAGGGCCGGCAGATACGCAGTATTTT
CASRDLAEGPADTQYF
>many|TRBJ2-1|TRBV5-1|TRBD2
TGCGCCAGCAGCGGAGGGACTAGCGGTATTTACAATGAGCAGTTCTTC
CASSGGTSGIYNEQFF
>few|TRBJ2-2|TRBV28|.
TGTGCCAGCAGTTTCTCCAGGGGGAACACCGGGGAGCTGTTTTTT
CASSFSRGNTGELFF
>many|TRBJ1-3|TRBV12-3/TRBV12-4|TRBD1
TGTGCCAGCAGTTTGGGACAGGGGGCGACCGGAAACACCATATATTTT
CASSLGQGATGNTIYF
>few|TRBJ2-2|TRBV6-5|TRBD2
TGTGCCAGCAGTTACGCTCTAGCGGGTGCCGGGGAGCTGTTTTTT
CASSYALAGAGELFF
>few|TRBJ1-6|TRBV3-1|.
TGTGCCAGCAGCCAGCCGACAGGACATTCACCCCTCCACTTT
CASSQPTGHSPLHF
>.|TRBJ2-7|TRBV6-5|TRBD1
TGTGCCAGCAGTTACTATAGTGGCAGCAGGGGGCACGAGCAGTACTTC
CASSYYSGSRGHEQYF
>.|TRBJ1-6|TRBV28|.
TGTGCCAGCAGACTGGGGGGGATGAATTCACCCCTCCACTTT
CASRLGGMNSPLHF
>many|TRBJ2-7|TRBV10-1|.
TGCGCCAGCAGTGAGAGTCTAGGCGGAGGCTACGAGCAGTACTTC
CASSESLGGGYEQYF
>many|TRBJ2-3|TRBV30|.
TGTGCCTGGCGGGGATTAGATACGCAGTATTTT
CAWRGLDTQYF
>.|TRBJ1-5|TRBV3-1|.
TGTGCCAGCAGCCAAGGAGGAGGGGGTGGACAGCCCCAGCATTTT
CASSQGGGGGQPQHF
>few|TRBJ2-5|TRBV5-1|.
TGCGCCAGCAGCTGGGTAAGCGGAAGCGGGGAGACCCAGTACTTC
CASSWVSGSGETQYF
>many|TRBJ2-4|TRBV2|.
TGTGCCAGCAGTGATCGGAATATGGACATTCAGTACTTC
CASSDRNMDIQYF
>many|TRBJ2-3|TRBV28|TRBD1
TGTGCCAGCAGTTTCAGGGGGTCCACAGATACGCAGTATTTT
CASSFRGSTDTQYF
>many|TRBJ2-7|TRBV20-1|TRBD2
TGCAGTGCTAATCCTAGCGGATACGAGCAGTACTTC
CSANPSGYEQYF
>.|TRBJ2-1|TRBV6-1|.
TGTGCCAGCAGTCTTTATGGCGCGAGCTCCTACAATGAGCAGCTCTTC
CASSLYGASSYNEQLF
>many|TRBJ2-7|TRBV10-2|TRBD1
TGCGCCAGCACGGTACGGACAGGTAGCGAGCAGTACTTC
CASTVRTGSEQYF
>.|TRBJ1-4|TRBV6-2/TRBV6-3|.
TGTGCCAGCAGTCGGCACGAGCCGAAACTGTTTTTT
CASSRHEPKLFF
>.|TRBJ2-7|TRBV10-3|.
TGTGCCATCAGTGGTGGGCAGGTCTCCTACGAGCAGTACTTC
CAISGGQVSYEQYF
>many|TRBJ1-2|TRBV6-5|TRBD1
TGTGCCAGCAGTTACGATCATCCGGGACAGCTTTATGGCTACACCTTC
CASSYDHPGQLYGYTF
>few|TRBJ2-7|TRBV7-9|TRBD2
TGTGCCAGCACCGGAAGACTAGCGGGAGTGTACGAGCAGTACTTC
CASTGRLAGVYEQYF